The 9 T cell receptor beta chains given below trace back to one sample, sequenced in a study of naive and memory T cell subsets. Study-wide results and caveats: Possibly reflecting memory cells re-expressing CD45RA, a few larger clonotypes occurred in naive repertoires, especially CD8.

These receptors have no identified antigens. Both TRBC1 and TRBC2 were covered by a beta constant-region primer of two equimolar oligonucleotides. Ligated cDNA was amplified by four rounds of PCR with nested alpha and beta constant-region primers and SP2. TCRdb called the UMI-ligation and nested PCR reads again in MiXCR, with one record for every CDR3 protein. This table holds fewer than 150,000 distinct CDR3 sequences, roughly a fifth found once. The sample taken for sequencing was naive CD8+ T cells from blood. The receptor set was obtained from a human donor in good health.

This rearrangement joins TRBV27 to TRBJ2-7; maybe TRBD1 (5 bases). The germline V gene has CDR1 MNHEY and CDR2 SMNVEV (reference sequence). V lost 2 bases, J lost 1 base, and 12 bases lay in between. This CDR3 is 15 amino acids long. CDR3 protein: CASSLARASSYEQYF. The CDR3 bases are TGTGCCAGCAGTTTAGCCAGGGCGAGTTCCTACGAGCAGTACTTC.

This clonotype was seen a handful of times. This chain connects TRBV20-1 to TRBJ2-1; 7 nucleotides align to TRBD1. CDR1 and CDR2 from the germline V gene are DFQATT and SNEGSKA (reference sequence). This CDR3 contains 13 residues. The CDR3 reads CSRTGDSYNEQFF. In DNA form, the CDR3 reads TGCAGCCGGACAGGAGATTCCTACAATGAGCAGTTCTTC.

This clonotype has a handful of counts. This chain connects TRBV27 to TRBJ2-3; D possibly uses TRBD1 or TRBD2 (5 bases each). The germline CDR1 and CDR2 sequences are MNHEY and SMNVEV (reference sequence). The CDR3 totals 14 residues. V lost 9 bases and J 6 bases, leaving 19 bases between the germline ends. In DNA, the CDR3 is TGTGCCAGTCAGGGACCCGGGGACCGGGATACGCAGTATTTT. Amino acid sequence: CASQGPGDRDTQYF.

This clonotype was observed a few times. The V call is TRBV2, the J call TRBJ2-1, with 10 bases aligning to TRBD2. J lost 3 bases, V lost 7 bases, and 9 bases had no gene match. The CDR3 is made up of 16 amino acids. Germline CDR1 is SNHLY and CDR2 is FYNNEI. The CDR3 DNA is TGTGCCAGCACCTCCGGACTAGCGGAGAGCTACAATGAGCAGTTCTTC. This encodes CASTSGLAESYNEQFF. Complete variable domain (other parts from reference TRBV2 and TRBJ2-1): EPEVTQTPSHQVTQMGQEVILRCVPISNHLYFYWYRQILGQKVEFLVSFYNNEISEKSEIFDDQFSVERPDGSNFTLKIRSTKLEDSAMYFCASTSGLAESYNEQFFGPGTRLTVL.

This clonotype was recorded only once. CDR3 sequence reads: CASSDVAGMTGELFF. As DNA, the CDR3 is TGTGCCAGCAGTGACGTGGCAGGGATGACCGGGGAGCTGTTTTTT. This chain connects TRBV6-4 to TRBJ2-2; D is perhaps TRBD1 (5 bases). The germline V gene encodes CDR1 MRHNA and CDR2 SNTAGT. V dropped 2 bases and J dropped 5 bases, with 12 bases sitting between them. The CDR3 contains 15 residues.

CDR3 DNA: TGCAGTGCTAGGGAGGGGGTAAAGTACGAGCAGTACTTC. Its protein is CSAREGVKYEQYF. The rearrangement joins TRBV20-1 to TRBJ2-7, with D perhaps assigned TRBD1 or TRBD2 (6 bases each). Germline lookup yields CDR1 DFQATT and CDR2 SNEGSKA (reference sequence). The CDR3 is made up of 13 amino acids. The ends were cut back, 3 bases at V and 4 bases at J, with 13 bases in the middle.

V is TRBV5-6 and J is TRBJ2-1; D gene unclear. There are 15 residues in the CDR3. V lost 2 bases and J 6 bases, leaving 15 bases between the germline ends. Germline V gene lookup returns CDR1 SGHDT and CDR2 YYEEEE. This CDR3 reads CASSLVGPSGNEQFF. DNA for the CDR3: TGTGCCAGCAGCTTAGTCGGCCCCTCAGGCAATGAGCAGTTCTTC.

This chain uses TRBV29-1 with TRBJ1-2; no definite D call. The CDR3 is 14 residues long. Trimming took 6 bases from V and 6 from J, leaving 20 bases between them. CDR1 and CDR2 (germline): SQVTM, ANQGSEA. In DNA form, the CDR3 reads TGCAGCGTCCCCAGCCACCCGGGGATTGATGGCTACACCTTC. This gives the protein CSVPSHPGIDGYTF.

The chain is built from TRBV12-3 or TRBV12-4 and TRBJ2-1; 14 nucleotides agree with TRBD2. V gave up 6 bases and J gave up 8 bases; unmatched junction bases: 9. The CDR3 covers 16 residues. The CDR3 loop is CASSPPGLAGEYEQFF. CDR3 nucleotide sequence: TGTGCCAGCAGCCCTCCGGGACTAGCGGGAGAGTATGAGCAGTTCTTC.